A single sample is the source of the 14 T cell receptor beta chains below, sequenced in a study of blood T cell repertoires in COVID-19. Assay: immunoSEQ multiplex PCR; the TCRdb copy retains only in-frame clones and omits some. The sample includes around 700,000 clones, about 90% of them seen just once. The sample comprised peripheral blood. These receptors were taken from a young woman with acute or convalescent COVID-19.

V and J are TRBV12-3 or TRBV12-4 and TRBJ1-2, with TRBD1 as a possible D gene (6 bases). The CDR3 covers 13 residues. Trimming pared 6 bases from V and 8 bases from J, leaving 16 bases between. The CDR3 here is CASSKGHRLGYTF. In DNA form, the CDR3 reads TGTGCCAGCAGCAAGGGACACAGGTTGGGCTACACCTTC.

This rearrangement joins TRBV13 to TRBJ2-7; 8 bases agree with TRBD2. Trimming took 0 bases from V and 2 from J; bases not matched to a gene: 18. The CDR3 has 20 amino acids. The germline V gene has CDR1 PRHDT and CDR2 FYEKMQ (reference sequence). The CDR3 is CASSLGVPGGEAVWTYEQYF. CDR3 nucleotides: TGTGCCAGCAGCTTAGGCGTCCCGGGGGGGGAGGCGGTTTGGACCTACGAGCAGTACTTC.

As DNA, the CDR3 is TGTGCCAGCAGCGTAGCGGGTAGCGTCTACGAGCAGTACTTC. It codes for CASSVAGSVYEQYF. This rearrangement joins TRBV9 to TRBJ2-7, with a tentative D call TRBD2 (5 bases). V was clipped by 0 bases and J by 3 bases, with 10 bases between them. Germline V CDR1 and CDR2: SGDLS, YYNGEE. The CDR3 sequence is 14 residues long.

The rearrangement joins TRBV12-5 to TRBJ2-2, with D tentatively TRBD2 (5 bases). The CDR3 runs 14 residues. Trimming cost V 6 bases and J 1 base, with 9 bases left between them. Germline V gene data show CDR1 as LGHNT and CDR2 as FRNRAP. DNA of the CDR3: TGTGCTAGTGGCCCCGGAGGGAACACCGGGGAGCTGTTTTTT. Translating it yields CASGPGGNTGELFF.

This chain uses TRBV6-5 with TRBJ2-7; D might be TRBD1 (6 bases). Germline CDR1 is MNHEY and CDR2 is SVGAGI. CDR3 size: 13 residues. V was trimmed by 6 bases and J by 4 bases, leaving 13 bases between them. The CDR3 spells CASSLQRGYEQYF. For the CDR3, the DNA is TGTGCCAGCAGCCTCCAAAGGGGGTACGAGCAGTACTTC.

The chain employs TRBV5-4 and TRBJ1-2; TRBD1 is a possible D gene (5 bases). The CDR3 is 16 residues long. Trimming shortened V by 4 bases and J by 4 bases, and 20 bases separated the two germline ends. Germline assignment: CDR1 SGHNT and CDR2 YYREEE (reference sequence). CDR3 loop: CASSVAGSAGPYGYTF. CDR3 bases: TGTGCCAGCAGCGTGGCGGGTTCGGCAGGGCCCTATGGCTACACCTTC.

The chain combines TRBV25-1 with TRBJ1-1; tentatively, D is TRBD1 (5 bases). The ends were cut back, 7 bases at V and 4 bases at J, with 13 bases in the middle. The CDR3 totals 13 residues. CDR1 is MGHDK and CDR2 is SYGVNS in the germline V gene. The CDR3 DNA reads as TGTGCCAGCACCCCCGGGGGGACCACTGAAGCTTTCTTT. Protein sequence: CASTPGGTTEAFF.

J is TRBJ2-3 and V is TRBV2; maybe TRBD2 (7 bases). V was clipped by 3 bases and J by 2 bases, with 15 bases between them. The CDR3 sequence is 16 residues long. The germline V gene encodes CDR1 SNHLY and CDR2 FYNNEI. CDR3 in DNA: TGTGCCAGCAGTGACCAGGGGAGGGGTCCCACAGATACGCAGTATTTT. This codes for CASSDQGRGPTDTQYF.

This chain links TRBV14 with TRBJ2-7; D not resolved. The CDR3 consists of 13 residues. The V end was cut by 0 bases, the J end by 6 bases, with 9 bases between. Germline CDR1 SGHDN, CDR2 FVKESK. DNA of the CDR3: TGTGCCAGCAGCCAAGATGTACGCGCCGAGCAGTACTTC. It encodes CASSQDVRAEQYF.

Notes on this clone: Other DNA sequences in this specimen translate into the identical CDR3. The CDR3 DNA sequence: TGCGCCAGCAGCTTGGGCAGGGGATATGGCTACACCTTC. Translating it yields CASSLGRGYGYTF. This chain connects TRBV5-1 to TRBJ1-2, with a tentative D call TRBD1 (6 bases). The CDR3 consists of 13 residues. The V end lost 0 bases, the J end lost 5 bases, and 8 bases lay between the germline ends. From germline, CDR1 is SGHRS and CDR2 YFSETQ.

This chain joins TRBV5-1 and TRBJ2-5; TRBD2 aligns across 12 bases. Germline V gene data show CDR1 as SGHRS and CDR2 as YFSETQ. The CDR3 is 13 amino acids. V was pared by 7 bases and J by 5 bases, with 3 bases of the junction left unmatched. In DNA, the CDR3 is TGCGCCAGCGCCCTAGCGGGGGGGGAGACCCAGTACTTC. Amino acids: CASALAGGETQYF.

The chain links TRBV5-1 to TRBJ2-3, with a possible D match to TRBD1 (6 bases). The germline V gene encodes CDR1 SGHRS and CDR2 YFSETQ. The CDR3 is made up of 17 amino acids. Deletions cut 0 bases from V and 0 bases from J, with 14 bases between. The CDR3 sequence is CASSLATGSSSTDTQYF. CDR3 nucleotides: TGCGCCAGCAGCTTGGCAACAGGGTCGTCTAGCACAGATACGCAGTATTTT.

The rearrangement links TRBV9 to TRBJ1-2, with TRBD1 identical over 8 bases. Unmatched junction bases numbered 13, after V lost 4 bases and J lost 5 bases. Per the germline V gene, CDR1 is SGDLS and CDR2 is YYNGEE. CDR3 size: 16 residues. CDR3 amino acids: CASSTPLRTGYYGYTF. The CDR3 DNA reads as TGTGCCAGCAGCACGCCACTAAGGACAGGGTATTATGGCTACACCTTC.

The chain carries TRBV30 and TRBJ2-7, with D perhaps TRBD1 (6 bases). The germline V and J ends were trimmed by 0 bases and 6 bases, with 9 bases remaining between them. In germline, CDR1 is GTSNPN, CDR2 SVGIG (reference sequence). CDR3 size: 12 residues. Here the CDR3 DNA reads TGTGCCTGGAGTGTAACAGGGACCGAGCAGTACTTC. Residues: CAWSVTGTEQYF.